Listed here are 21 T cell receptor beta chains from one sample, sequenced in a study of blood T cell repertoires in COVID-19. Data came from immunoSEQ multiplex PCR; TCRdb stores just in-frame clones and leaves some out. This table holds about 200,000 clones, about nine tenths found once. Sequences were obtained from peripheral blood. The receptors were sampled from a woman in her 70s with acute or convalescent COVID-19.

The chain employs TRBV7-2 and TRBJ2-1; D perhaps matches TRBD2 (5 bases). The V gene lost 6 bases and the J gene lost 2 bases, with 14 bases spanning the gap. Per the germline V gene, CDR1 is SGHTA and CDR2 is FQGNSA. CDR3 length: 15 amino acids. The CDR3 nucleotides read TGTGCCAGCAGATTCCAAGCGGTGGCCTACAATGAGCAGTTCTTC. Amino acid sequence: CASRFQAVAYNEQFF.

This clone showed up just once. The chain carries TRBV5-1 and TRBJ2-2, with TRBD1 identical over 8 bases. The CDR3 is 15 residues long. Germline CDR1 reads SGHRS; CDR2 reads YFSETQ. The J segment lost 4 bases and the V segment lost 3 bases, leaving 5 bases of the junction unmatched. In DNA, the CDR3 is TGCGCCAGCAGCTCCGACAGGGGTAGCACCGGGGAGCTGTTTTTT. It encodes CASSSDRGSTGELFF. Using reference TRBV5-1 and TRBJ2-2 for the parts outside the CDR3, the full variable domain is KAGVTQTPRYLIKTRGQQVTLSCSPISGHRSVSWYQQTPGQGLQFLFEYFSETQRNKGNFPGRFSGRQFSNSRSEMNVSTLELGDSALYLCASSSDRGSTGELFFGEGSRLTVL.

The chain is built from TRBV5-6 and TRBJ2-1; 12 bases are a match to TRBD1. CDR1 and CDR2 (germline): SGHDT, YYEEEE. Trimming at V came to 2 bases and at J to 3 bases, leaving 9 bases not matched to a gene. This CDR3 is 18 amino acids long. The CDR3 nucleotides are TGTGCCAGCAGCTTACTGGGACAGGGGGCTTCCCACTACAATGAGCAGTTCTTC. Its translation is CASSLLGQGASHYNEQFF.

This clone was counted between two and nine times. The chain links TRBV18 to TRBJ1-1, with TRBD1 matching over 7 bases. The junction had 5 bases not matched to a gene; V was cut back by 4 bases and J by 6 bases. CDR3 length equals 13 residues. Germline CDR1 KGHSH, CDR2 LQKENI. CDR3 DNA sequence: TGTGCCAGCTCACGAGACAGGGCGGCTGAAGCTTTCTTT. Residues: CASSRDRAAEAFF.

The table lists this clone with a few counts. The gene calls are TRBV5-1 and TRBJ1-6; D possibly corresponds to TRBD1 (5 bases). Germline lookup yields CDR1 SGHRS and CDR2 YFSETQ. This CDR3 spans 13 amino acids. Deletions cut 4 bases from V and 7 bases from J, with 9 bases between. The CDR3 loop is CASSETENSPLHF. CDR3 in DNA: TGCGCCAGCAGCGAGACAGAAAATTCACCCCTCCACTTT.

This clone came up once. This chain uses TRBV5-1 with TRBJ1-2, with D uncertain. The germline gives CDR1 SGHRS, CDR2 YFSETQ. Trimming stripped 4 bases from V and 1 base from J, with 8 bases between. CDR3 length equals 13 residues. The CDR3 sequence: CASSGGYNYGYTF. CDR3 DNA: TGCGCCAGCAGCGGCGGATATAACTATGGCTACACCTTC.

The chain employs TRBV4-3 and TRBJ1-5; no definite D call. Trimming shortened V by 4 bases and J by 2 bases, and 12 bases separated the two germline ends. The CDR3 runs 15 residues. Germline CDR1 LGHNA, CDR2 YSLEER. The CDR3, as DNA: TGCGCCAGCAGCCGATCGAGGGAAGGCAATCAGCCCCAGCATTTT. Encoded protein: CASSRSREGNQPQHF.

The chain carries TRBV7-9 and TRBJ2-5; D call uncertain. Germline V gives CDR1 SEHNR, CDR2 FQNEAQ (reference sequence). Trimming shortened V by 2 bases and J by 5 bases, and 12 bases separated the two germline ends. The CDR3 extends over 14 amino acids. CDR3 nucleotides: TGTGCCAGCAGCTTAAAACAGATGTCGGAGACCCAGTACTTC. Translating gives CASSLKQMSETQYF. Together with reference TRBV7-9 and TRBJ2-5, the CDR3 gives the full variable domain: DTGVSQNPRHKITKRGQNVTFRCDPISEHNRLYWYRQTLGQGPEFLTYFQNEAQLEKSRLLSDRFSAERPKGSFSTLEIQRTEQGDSAMYLCASSLKQMSETQYFGPGTRLLVL.

The rearrangement joins TRBV2 to TRBJ2-2, with D possibly matching TRBD1 (5 bases). Between the trimmed V and J ends, which lost 7 bases and 1 base, there was a span of 10 bases. The CDR3 loop spans 14 amino acids. Germline V lookup: CDR1 SNHLY, CDR2 FYNNEI. The CDR3 nucleotides read TGTGCCAGCATTTTGCAGGGGAACACCGGGGAGCTGTTTTTT. The encoded protein is CASILQGNTGELFF.

This clone came up a few times. CDR3 in DNA: TGTGCCAGCAGCTTACGGGGTCGGGTTTCACCCCTCCACTTT. Amino acids: CASSLRGRVSPLHF. This rearrangement joins TRBV5-4 to TRBJ1-6; D remains ambiguous. CDR1 SGHNT and CDR2 YYREEE come from the germline V gene (reference sequence). The CDR3 totals 14 residues. The V end was cut by 2 bases, the J end by 9 bases, with 12 bases between.

This rearrangement joins TRBV12-3 or TRBV12-4 to TRBJ2-2, with a possible D match to TRBD2 (5 bases). V was trimmed by 4 bases and J by 8 bases, leaving 11 bases between them. The CDR3 totals 13 residues. The DNA of the CDR3 is TGTGCCAGCAGTTACGGGGATACAGGGGAGCTGTTTTTT. This codes for CASSYGDTGELFF.

The chain couples TRBV4-1 to TRBJ2-1; 9 nucleotides align to TRBD2. V lost 4 bases and J lost 4; bases outside the gene matches: 11. Germline CDR1 MGHRA, CDR2 YSYEKL. The CDR3 is 17 amino acids. The CDR3 nucleotides are TGCGCCAGCAGCCCGCGCGGGGGGGAGGTATATTACAATGAGCAGTTCTTC. Translation: CASSPRGGEVYYNEQFF.

Concerning this clone: In the same sample, other DNA sequences code for this CDR3. This chain connects TRBV5-1 to TRBJ2-5; no reliable D call. This CDR3 is 15 amino acids long. Trimming removed 0 bases at V and 0 bases at J, with 9 bases between. Germline V CDR1 and CDR2: SGHRS, YFSETQ. The CDR3 is CASSLGAGDQETQYF. Here the CDR3 DNA reads TGCGCCAGCAGCTTGGGGGCAGGCGACCAAGAGACCCAGTACTTC.

The chain joins TRBV13 to TRBJ2-1; D unresolved. The V gene lost 4 bases and the J gene lost 4 bases, with 5 bases spanning the gap. This CDR3 spans 12 amino acids. Germline lookup yields CDR1 PRHDT and CDR2 FYEKMQ (reference sequence). The CDR3 bases are TGTGCCAGCAGCTCTAGATACAATGAGCAGTTCTTC. This codes for CASSSRYNEQFF.

The rearrangement uses TRBV6-5 and TRBJ1-5; no firm D call. The germline V gene has CDR1 MNHEY and CDR2 SVGAGI. Trimming shortened V by 6 bases and J by 7 bases, and 19 bases separated the two germline ends. CDR3 length: 15 residues. The CDR3 is CASSAPTLGGQPQHF. DNA for the CDR3: TGTGCCAGCAGCGCCCCGACTTTAGGCGGACAGCCCCAGCATTTT.

The chain links TRBV3-1 (or the pseudogene TRBV3-2) to TRBJ2-3; 9 bases align to TRBD1. Germline V gene lookup returns CDR1 LGHDT and CDR2 YNNKEL (reference sequence). V lost 3 bases to trimming and J lost 1 base; unmatched junction nucleotides: 5. The CDR3 totals 16 residues. The CDR3 DNA reads as TGTGCCAGCAGCCACTTTAGGGACAGGGGCACAGATACGCAGTATTTT. It codes for CASSHFRDRGTDTQYF.

Regarding this clone: Other DNA sequences from this sample encode an identical CDR3 as well. The rearrangement joins TRBV4-2 to TRBJ1-3; 7 bases align to TRBD1. Trimming cost V 1 base and J 2 bases; bases outside gene matches: 2. Germline-derived CDR1 and CDR2 are LGHNA and YNFKEQ. The CDR3 runs to 15 residues. CDR3 DNA sequence: TGTGCCAGCAGCCAAGTCACAGGGGCTGGAAACACCATATATTTT. It yields the protein CASSQVTGAGNTIYF.

The rearrangement links TRBV19 to TRBJ2-5; maybe TRBD2 (5 bases). Germline CDR1 LNHDA, CDR2 SQIVND (reference sequence). V was clipped by 5 bases and J by 1 base, with 11 bases between them. The CDR3 loop spans 14 amino acids. The CDR3 reads CASSRATTQETQYF. In DNA form, the CDR3 reads TGTGCCAGTAGTCGTGCGACTACCCAAGAGACCCAGTACTTC.

The V call is TRBV28, the J call TRBJ1-4; D is perhaps TRBD1 (5 bases). V lost 8 bases and J 4 bases, leaving 14 bases between the germline ends. From germline, CDR1 is MDHEN and CDR2 SYDVKM. This CDR3 is 14 amino acids long. CDR3 protein: CASGPRGINEKLFF. CDR3 DNA: TGTGCCAGCGGCCCCCGGGGGATTAATGAAAAACTGTTTTTT. The full variable domain, its missing parts supplied by reference TRBV28 and TRBJ1-4, is DVKVTQSSRYLVKRTGEKVFLECVQDMDHENMFWYRQDPGLGLRLIYFSYDVKMKEKGDIPEGYSVSREKKERFSLILESASTNQTSMYLCASGPRGINEKLFFGSGTQLSVL.

V and J are TRBV27 and TRBJ2-3; 8 positions match TRBD2. The length of the CDR3 is 15 residues. V lost 5 bases, J lost 6 bases, and 10 bases stayed unmatched. Germline assignment: CDR1 MNHEY and CDR2 SMNVEV (reference sequence). The CDR3 is CASSAGLGLGDTQYF. The CDR3 DNA reads TGTGCCAGCAGTGCGGGACTAGGATTGGGCGATACGCAGTATTTT.

The chain links TRBV4-2 to TRBJ1-6, with D perhaps TRBD1 (5 bases). V dropped 4 bases and J dropped 10 bases, with 14 bases sitting between them. The CDR3 has 14 residues. Germline V gene lookup returns CDR1 LGHNA and CDR2 YNFKEQ. The CDR3 sequence: CASSPSQGESPLHF. For the CDR3, the DNA is TGTGCCAGCAGCCCGAGTCAGGGCGAATCACCCCTCCACTTT.